The 23 T cell receptor beta chains reported below all come from one sample, sequenced in a study of response to subunit inactivated influenza vaccine. MiXCR was run by TCRdb on the RT-PCR reads, yielding one entry per CDR3 protein. This sample has hundreds of thousands of distinct CDR3 sequences, with about 15% found just once. The starting material was PBMCs from blood, obtained roughly 12 days after vaccination. The receptors were sampled from a man in his fifties or sixties who received an inactivated influenza vaccine.

This clonotype was seen a few times. Here the CDR3 reads CASSITESNQPQHF. The CDR3 coding sequence is TGTGCCAGTAGTATAACAGAAAGCAATCAGCCCCAGCATTTT. The chain carries TRBV19 and TRBJ1-5, with no clear D. Per the germline V gene, CDR1 is LNHDA and CDR2 is SQIVND (reference sequence). With 2 bases removed from V and 1 base from J, the gap between germline ends came to 6 bases. The CDR3 contains 14 residues.

This clonotype was counted only a few times. J is TRBJ1-4 and V is TRBV10-3, with no clear D. The germline gives CDR1 ENHRY, CDR2 SYGVKD. CDR3 length: 13 residues. The ends were cut back, 6 bases at V and 3 bases at J, with 8 bases in the middle. CDR3 residues: CAIRALSNEKLFF. CDR3 nucleotide sequence: TGTGCCATCAGGGCGCTTTCTAATGAAAAACTGTTTTTT.

This clonotype has more than one count but fewer than ten. The chain employs TRBV7-6 and TRBJ1-4; a weak D match, TRBD1 (5 bases). The CDR3 has 17 amino acids. V lost 3 bases and J lost 5, with 19 bases in between. Per germline, CDR1 SGHVS and CDR2 FNYEAQ. In nucleotides, the CDR3 is TGTGCCAGCAGCTTTAATTCGGGTCACAGGAGGAATGAAAAACTGTTTTTT. Protein product: CASSFNSGHRRNEKLFF.

The chain has TRBV25-1 and TRBJ1-4, with D possibly matching TRBD1 (5 bases). V shed 1 base and J shed 8 bases, with 14 bases lying between them. This CDR3 is built from 15 residues. CDR1 is MGHDK and CDR2 is SYGVNS in the germline V gene. The CDR3 sequence: CASSESVRVEEKLFF. CDR3 bases: TGTGCCAGCAGTGAATCGGTCAGGGTAGAGGAAAAACTGTTTTTT.

This clonotype was picked up a small number of times. The rearrangement joins TRBV4-1 to TRBJ2-7, with a weak D call TRBD2 (6 bases). CDR1 is MGHRA, CDR2 YSYEKL, per germline. The CDR3 runs 14 residues. Trimming pared 7 bases from V and 4 bases from J, leaving 17 bases between. CDR3: CASTPRAGGYEQYF. The CDR3 DNA is TGCGCCAGCACCCCGCGAGCAGGAGGGTACGAGCAGTACTTC.

This clonotype was counted at least ten times. The V call is TRBV6-6, the J call TRBJ1-1; TRBD1 matches at 8 bases. V lost 6 bases, J lost 8 bases, and 2 bases stayed unmatched. Germline V gene data show CDR1 as MNHNY and CDR2 as SVGAGI (reference sequence). The CDR3 consists of 11 residues. CDR3: CASSRTGEAFF. The CDR3 DNA reads TGTGCCAGCAGCCGGACAGGGGAAGCTTTCTTT.

CDR3 DNA: TGTGCCACCAGAAGGGACAGGGGGGAAAAACTGTTTTTT. Its translation: CATRRDRGEKLFF. This chain links TRBV15 with TRBJ1-4; 11 bases align to TRBD1. The CDR3 is made up of 13 amino acids. Trimming cost V 6 bases and J 8 bases; bases outside gene matches: 2. In germline, CDR1 is LNHNV, CDR2 YYDKDF (reference sequence).

This clonotype was seen a few times. CDR3 DNA sequence: TGCAGTGCTAGCCCAATGAGCGGGGTTAACTACGAGCAGTACTTC. The encoded protein is CSASPMSGVNYEQYF. V usage is TRBV20-1 and J usage is TRBJ2-7; 7 positions agree with TRBD2. The germline V gene encodes CDR1 DFQATT and CDR2 SNEGSKA (reference sequence). The CDR3 is made up of 15 amino acids. The V segment lost 3 bases and the J segment 3 bases; nucleotides outside the gene matches: 11.

This clonotype was observed a few times. The chain couples TRBV28 to TRBJ1-1, with D possibly being TRBD1 (6 bases). Germline V lookup: CDR1 MDHEN, CDR2 SYDVKM. V lost 6 bases to trimming and J lost 8 bases, with 19 bases between them. This CDR3 region has 14 residues. The CDR3 sequence is CASSKPGQILEAFF. CDR3 DNA sequence: TGTGCCAGCAGCAAACCGGGACAAATACTAGAAGCTTTCTTT.

The chain recombines TRBV2 with TRBJ2-7; tentatively, D is TRBD1 (6 bases). Trimming pared 4 bases from V and 4 bases from J, leaving 17 bases between. The germline V gene encodes CDR1 SNHLY and CDR2 FYNNEI. The CDR3 is made up of 15 amino acids. As DNA, the CDR3 is TGTGCCAGCAGTGCCTCGCGGCAGGGGACATACGAGCAGTACTTC. It is translated as CASSASRQGTYEQYF.

The chain links TRBV7-2 to TRBJ2-1; D unresolved. In germline, CDR1 is SGHTA, CDR2 FQGNSA. V lost 4 bases and J 2 bases, leaving 9 bases between the germline ends. This CDR3 contains 14 residues. In DNA form, the CDR3 reads TGTGCCAGCAGCTGGGGTCAGACCTACAATGAGCAGTTCTTC. It translates to CASSWGQTYNEQFF.

This clonotype has a handful of counts. The chain carries TRBV7-9 and TRBJ2-5; D gene uncertain. Trimming cost V 2 bases and J 1 base, with 11 bases left between them. The germline CDR1 and CDR2 sequences are SEHNR and FQNEAQ (reference sequence). The CDR3 sequence is 15 residues long. CDR3 sequence: CASSLLGTVQETQYF. CDR3 DNA: TGTGCCAGCAGCTTATTGGGAACAGTCCAAGAGACCCAGTACTTC. Variable domain in full (rest from reference TRBV7-9 and TRBJ2-5): DTGVSQNPRHKITKRGQNVTFRCDPISEHNRLYWYRQTLGQGPEFLTYFQNEAQLEKSRLLSDRFSAERPKGSFSTLEIQRTEQGDSAMYLCASSLLGTVQETQYFGPGTRLLVL.

This clonotype appeared a few times. The chain couples TRBV5-1 to TRBJ2-7, with TRBD1 as a possible D gene (7 bases). The CDR3 spans 14 residues. V was shortened by 3 bases and J by 2 bases, with 12 bases between the two germline ends. Germline values: CDR1 SGHRS, CDR2 YFSETQ. DNA of the CDR3: TGCGCCAGCAGCTGGGGGGACAGCACCTACGAGCAGTACTTC. It is translated as CASSWGDSTYEQYF.

The rearrangement uses TRBV3-1 and TRBJ2-1, with 9 bases fitting TRBD2. The germline gives CDR1 LGHDT, CDR2 YNNKEL (reference sequence). The CDR3 contains 16 residues. V lost 4 bases to trimming and J lost 6 bases; unmatched junction nucleotides: 10. The CDR3 region is CASSPERAGGLNEQFF. The CDR3 coding sequence is TGTGCCAGCAGCCCGGAGCGAGCGGGGGGCCTCAATGAGCAGTTCTTC.

The CDR3 reads CASSLTQGSETQYF. In nucleotides, the CDR3 is TGTGCCAGCAGCTTAACACAGGGATCGGAGACCCAGTACTTC. The genes are TRBV7-2 and TRBJ2-5; a possible D gene is TRBD1 (6 bases). The germline gives CDR1 SGHTA, CDR2 FQGNSA. The CDR3 consists of 14 residues. V was clipped by 2 bases and J by 5 bases, with 12 bases between them. Drawing the rest from reference TRBV7-2 and TRBJ2-5, the complete variable domain is GAGVSQSPSNKVTEKGKDVELRCDPISGHTALYWYRQSLGQGLEFLIYFQGNSAPDKSGLPSDRFSAERTGGSVSTLTIQRTQQEDSAVYLCASSLTQGSETQYFGPGTRLLVL.

This clonotype was detected only a few times. The rearrangement joins TRBV4-3 to TRBJ2-3, with TRBD1 as a possible D gene (5 bases). This CDR3 has 16 amino acids. V gave up 0 bases and J gave up 6 bases, with 16 bases separating them. Germline V gene sequence: CDR1 LGHNA, CDR2 YSLEER. This CDR3 reads CASSQDQGGIGDTQYF. The CDR3 region has the DNA TGCGCCAGCAGCCAAGACCAGGGTGGAATTGGGGATACGCAGTATTTT.

This clonotype turned up a few times. This chain uses TRBV28 with TRBJ2-3; 8 bases fit TRBD2. The V segment lost 7 bases and the J segment 6 bases; nucleotides outside the gene matches: 15. The CDR3 loop spans 16 amino acids. Looked up from germline, CDR1 is MDHEN and CDR2 is SYDVKM. The CDR3 DNA sequence: TGTGCCAGCAAACCCCCCGGGACTAGGCCTATGGATACGCAGTATTTT. Its translation is CASKPPGTRPMDTQYF.

This clonotype showed up many times. The chain carries TRBV7-6 and TRBJ2-1; TRBD2 aligns across 7 bases. This CDR3 has 17 residues. Unmatched junction bases numbered 12, after V lost 1 base and J lost 6 bases. The germline V gene encodes CDR1 SGHVS and CDR2 FNYEAQ. The CDR3 DNA sequence: TGTGCCAGCAGCTTAGTAGGTGGTTCGACTAGCTTCAATGAGCAGTTCTTC. This translates into CASSLVGGSTSFNEQFF. Full variable domain (missing parts from reference TRBV7-6 and TRBJ2-1): GAGVSQSPRYKVTKRGQDVALRCDPISGHVSLYWYRQALGQGPEFLTYFNYEAQQDKSGLPNDRFSAERPEGSISTLTIQRTEQRDSAMYRCASSLVGGSTSFNEQFFGPGTRLTVL.

This sequence joins TRBV21-1 and TRBJ2-4; the D call in the table, TRBD1, was not verified against the DNA. TRBV21-1 is annotated as a pseudogene. The CDR3 is 15 amino acids. CDR3 DNA: TGTGCCAGCAGCCTCGGGGGACAGGGGATGAACATTCAGTACTTC. Protein product: CASSLGGQGMNIQYF.

The table lists this clonotype with many counts. This chain links TRBV12-3 or TRBV12-4 with TRBJ1-1; 11 positions match TRBD1. There are 14 residues in the CDR3. With 3 bases clipped from V and 10 bases from J, the junction kept 7 bases outside the gene matches. For the CDR3, the DNA is TGTGCCAGCAGTTTCGCGGGACAGGGGGGCCGAGCTTTCTTT. Translated: CASSFAGQGGRAFF.

This clonotype was found a few times. The V and J genes are TRBV6-2 or TRBV6-3 and TRBJ2-1; D might be TRBD2 (5 bases). CDR1 is MNHEY, CDR2 SVGEGT, per germline. This CDR3 is 12 amino acids long. With 5 bases removed from V and 7 bases from J, the gap between germline ends came to 9 bases. The CDR3 sequence is CASSNTGNEQFF. The CDR3, as DNA: TGTGCCAGCAGTAACACGGGAAATGAGCAGTTCTTC.

This clonotype was seen only a few times. The chain couples TRBV4-1 to TRBJ2-1, with D perhaps TRBD1 (6 bases). V dropped 3 bases and J dropped 5 bases, with 20 bases sitting between them. The germline V gene has CDR1 MGHRA and CDR2 YSYEKL. The CDR3 is made up of 17 amino acids. The CDR3 nucleotides read TGCGCCAGCAGCCAGACCTTACAGGGCCTGGTTAACAATGAGCAGTTCTTC. Residues: CASSQTLQGLVNNEQFF.

This clonotype was picked up a small number of times. The CDR3 DNA reads as TGTGCCAGCAGCGTAGCAACTAGCGGGAGCTCCTACAATGAGCAGTTCTTC. This codes for CASSVATSGSSYNEQFF. This chain links TRBV9 with TRBJ2-1; 11 nucleotides agree with TRBD2. Trimming took 0 bases from V and 0 from J; bases not matched to a gene: 2. There are 17 residues in the CDR3. Germline loops: CDR1 SGDLS, CDR2 YYNGEE. Variable domain in full (rest from reference TRBV9 and TRBJ2-1): DSGVTQTPKHLITATGQRVTLRCSPRSGDLSVYWYQQSLDQGLQFLIQYYNGEERAKGNILERFSAQQFPDLHSELNLSSLELGDSALYFCASSVATSGSSYNEQFFGPGTRLTVL.